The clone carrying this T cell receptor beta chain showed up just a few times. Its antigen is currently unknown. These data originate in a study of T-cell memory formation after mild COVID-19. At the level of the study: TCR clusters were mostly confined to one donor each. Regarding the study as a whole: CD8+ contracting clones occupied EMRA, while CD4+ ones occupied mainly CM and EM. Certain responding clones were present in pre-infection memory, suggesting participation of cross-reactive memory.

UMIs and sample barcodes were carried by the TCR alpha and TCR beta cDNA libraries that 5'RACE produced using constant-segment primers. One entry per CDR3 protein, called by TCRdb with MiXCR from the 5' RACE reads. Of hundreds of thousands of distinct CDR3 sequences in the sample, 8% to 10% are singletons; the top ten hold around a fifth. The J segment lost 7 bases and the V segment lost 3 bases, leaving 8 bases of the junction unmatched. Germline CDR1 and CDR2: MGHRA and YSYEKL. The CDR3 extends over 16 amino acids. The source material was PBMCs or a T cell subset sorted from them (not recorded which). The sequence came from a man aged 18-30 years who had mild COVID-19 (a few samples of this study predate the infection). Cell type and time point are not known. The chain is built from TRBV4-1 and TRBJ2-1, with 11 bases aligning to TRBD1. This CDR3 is CASSHPSRDRGNEQFF. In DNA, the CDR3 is TGCGCCAGCAGCCACCCGTCCCGGGACAGGGGGAATGAGCAGTTCTTC.